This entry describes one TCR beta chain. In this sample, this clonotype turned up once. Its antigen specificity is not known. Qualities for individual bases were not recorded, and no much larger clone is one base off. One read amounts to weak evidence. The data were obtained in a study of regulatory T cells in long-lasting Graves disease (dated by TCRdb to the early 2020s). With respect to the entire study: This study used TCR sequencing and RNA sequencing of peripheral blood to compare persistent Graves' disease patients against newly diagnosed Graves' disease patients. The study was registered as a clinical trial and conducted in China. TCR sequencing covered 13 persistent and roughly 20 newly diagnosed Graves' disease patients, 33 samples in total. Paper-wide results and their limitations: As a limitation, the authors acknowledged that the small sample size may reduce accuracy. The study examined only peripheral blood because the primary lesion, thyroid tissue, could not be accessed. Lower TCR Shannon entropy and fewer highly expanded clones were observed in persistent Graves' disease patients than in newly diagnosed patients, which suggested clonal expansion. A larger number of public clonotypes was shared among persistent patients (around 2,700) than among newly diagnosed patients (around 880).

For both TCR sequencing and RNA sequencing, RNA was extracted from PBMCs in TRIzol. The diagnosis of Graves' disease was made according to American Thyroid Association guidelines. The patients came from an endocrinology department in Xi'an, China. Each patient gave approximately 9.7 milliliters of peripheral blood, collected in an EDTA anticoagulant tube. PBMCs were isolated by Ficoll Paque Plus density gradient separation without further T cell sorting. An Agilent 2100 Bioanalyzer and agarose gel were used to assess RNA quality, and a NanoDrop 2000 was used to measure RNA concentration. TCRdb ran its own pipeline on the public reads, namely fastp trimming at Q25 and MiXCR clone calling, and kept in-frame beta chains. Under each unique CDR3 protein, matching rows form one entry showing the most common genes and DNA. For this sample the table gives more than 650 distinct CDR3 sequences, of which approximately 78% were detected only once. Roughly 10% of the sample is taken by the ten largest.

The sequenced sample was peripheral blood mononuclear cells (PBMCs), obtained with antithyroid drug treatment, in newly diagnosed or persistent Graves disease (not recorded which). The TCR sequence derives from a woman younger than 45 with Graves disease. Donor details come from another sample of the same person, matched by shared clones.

The CDR3 region reads CASSIYKGDASVYGYTF. The DNA sequence reads TGTGCCAGTAGTATATACAAGGGGGATGCCAGCGTATATGGCTACACCTTC. The rearranged chain carries TRBV19 and TRBJ1-2; TRBD1 could be the D gene, as 6 bases match. There are 17 amino acids in the CDR3, from cysteine to phenylalanine inclusive. Only the CDR3 portion is preserved as DNA: 51 bases, with reading frame beginning at the first base. Trimming at the junction amounts to 2 bases on V and 5 bases on J, and the germline ends lie 21 bases apart. The CDR1 and CDR2 encoded by the germline V gene (reference sequence) are LNHDA and SQIVND.